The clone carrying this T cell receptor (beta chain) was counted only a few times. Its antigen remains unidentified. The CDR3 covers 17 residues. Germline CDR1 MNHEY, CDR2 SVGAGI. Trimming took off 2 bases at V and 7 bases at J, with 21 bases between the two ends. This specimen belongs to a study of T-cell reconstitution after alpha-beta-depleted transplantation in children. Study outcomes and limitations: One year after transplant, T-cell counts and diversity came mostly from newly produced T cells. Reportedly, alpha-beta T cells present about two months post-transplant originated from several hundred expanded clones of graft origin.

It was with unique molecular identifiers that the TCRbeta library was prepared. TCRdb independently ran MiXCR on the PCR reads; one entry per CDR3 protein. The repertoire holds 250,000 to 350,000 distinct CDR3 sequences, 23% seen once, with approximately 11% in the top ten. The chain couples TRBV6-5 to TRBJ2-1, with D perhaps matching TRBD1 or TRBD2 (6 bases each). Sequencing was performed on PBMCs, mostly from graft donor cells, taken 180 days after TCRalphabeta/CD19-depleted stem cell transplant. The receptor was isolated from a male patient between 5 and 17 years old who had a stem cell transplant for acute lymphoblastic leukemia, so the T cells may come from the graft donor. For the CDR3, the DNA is TGTGCCAGCAGTTACCTCCCGACGGGGGCGGAAAATAATGAGCAGTTCTTC. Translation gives CASSYLPTGAENNEQFF.